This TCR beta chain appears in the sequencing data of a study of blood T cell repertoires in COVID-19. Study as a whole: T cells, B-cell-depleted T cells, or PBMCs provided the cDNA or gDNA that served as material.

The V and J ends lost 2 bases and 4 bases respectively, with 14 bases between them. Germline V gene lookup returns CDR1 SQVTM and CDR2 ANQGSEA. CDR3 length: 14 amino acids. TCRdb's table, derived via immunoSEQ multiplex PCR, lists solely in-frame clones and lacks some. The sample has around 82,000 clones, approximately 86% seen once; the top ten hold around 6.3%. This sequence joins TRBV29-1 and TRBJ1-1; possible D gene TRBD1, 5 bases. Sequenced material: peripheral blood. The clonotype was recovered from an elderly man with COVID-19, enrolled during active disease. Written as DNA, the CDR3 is TGCAGCGTTGAACATAAGGGGCCGGGCACTGAAGCTTTCTTT. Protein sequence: CSVEHKGPGTEAFF.